These T cell receptor beta chains were read from a single sample in a study of cytomegalovirus exposure and HLA in healthy donors. Libraries were prepared by immunoSEQ multiplex PCR; TCRdb keeps only in-frame clonotypes and omits some of them. The table includes 90,000 to 100,000 clones, roughly three quarters detected once. Sequenced sample: PBMCs. These receptors came from a female donor in good health and CMV-seronegative. CDR3s include the opening cysteine and the closing phenylalanine or tryptophan. A D gene is named only where the DNA matches it firmly. Expanded clones are given a class, and other clones once, few, many or no size at all.

V gene,J gene,clone size,D gene,CDR3 protein,CDR3 DNA
TRBV11-2,TRBJ2-5,-,-,CASSEPRSGAVINQETQYF,TGTGCCAGCAGCGAACCACGGAGTGGGGCAGTAATTAATCAAGAGACCCAGTACTTC
TRBV6-4,TRBJ2-2,-,TRBD1,CASSPGQGTGELFF,TGTGCCAGCAGCCCGGGACAGGGGACCGGGGAGCTGTTTTTT
TRBV19,TRBJ1-2,-,TRBD1,CASSSEGALNYGYTF,TGTGCCAGTAGTTCCGAGGGGGCTCTTAACTATGGCTACACCTTC
TRBV30,TRBJ2-1,-,TRBD2,CAWTPRRAGAREQFF,TGTGCCTGGACTCCTCGTCGAGCGGGGGCTAGAGAGCAGTTCTTC
TRBV19,TRBJ2-2,-,-,CASEQVNTGELFF,TGTGCCAGTGAACAGGTGAACACCGGGGAGCTGTTTTTT
TRBV29-1,TRBJ2-2,-,-,CSARGLDSKTGELFF,TGCAGCGCCCGGGGACTTGACTCTAAAACCGGGGAGCTGTTTTTT
TRBV30,TRBJ2-2,-,TRBD1,CAWHRGEGTGELFF,TGTGCCTGGCACAGGGGAGAGGGCACCGGGGAGCTGTTTTTT
TRBV5-4,TRBJ2-1,-,TRBD2,CASSPESGLAGVNEQFF,TGTGCCAGCAGCCCAGAATCAGGACTAGCGGGAGTAAATGAGCAGTTCTTC
TRBV2,TRBJ1-1,-,-,CASTFSTEAFF,TGTGCCAGCACTTTCAGCACTGAAGCTTTCTTT
TRBV7-2,TRBJ2-5,-,TRBD1,CASSLAAGGETQYF,TGTGCCAGCAGCTTAGCGGCAGGGGGAGAGACCCAGTACTTC
TRBV7-9,TRBJ2-3,-,-,CASSPGVDTQYF,TGTGCCAGCAGCCCTGGAGTTGATACGCAGTATTTT
TRBV9,TRBJ2-3,-,TRBD1,CASSVIGQGAPPDTQYF,TGTGCCAGCAGCGTTATCGGACAGGGGGCACCCCCAGATACGCAGTATTTT
TRBV2,TRBJ2-5,-,TRBD2,CASSKRGGEETQYF,TGTGCCAGCAGTAAGCGGGGTGGAGAAGAGACCCAGTACTTC
TRBV6-5,TRBJ2-5,-,TRBD2,CASSYSASGRSETQYF,TGTGCCAGCAGTTACTCGGCTAGCGGGAGATCAGAGACCCAGTACTTC
TRBV7-6,TRBJ1-1,-,-,CASSLGRANTEAFF,TGTGCCAGCAGCTTAGGCAGGGCTAACACTGAAGCTTTCTTT
TRBV6-6,TRBJ1-2,-,TRBD1,CASRPGQGKNF,TGTGCCAGCAGACCCGGACAGGGCAAGAACTTC
TRBV6-6,TRBJ2-3,few,TRBD1,CASSYSQGENTQYF,TGTGCCAGCAGTTACTCTCAGGGGGAAAATACGCAGTATTTT
TRBV7-9,TRBJ1-3,-,-,CASSTQPGVVVRNTIYF,TGTGCCAGCAGCACTCAACCCGGTGTAGTCGTCCGAAACACCATATATTTT
TRBV9,TRBJ2-5,-,-,CASSVSQGETQYF,TGTGCCAGCAGCGTATCTCAGGGGGAGACCCAGTACTTC
TRBV15,TRBJ2-7,-,TRBD2,CATSRDSGGSFEQYF,TGTGCCACCAGCAGAGATTCTGGCGGGAGTTTCGAGCAGTACTTC
TRBV6-5,TRBJ2-7,-,-,CASSYSDAPTYEQYF,TGTGCCAGCAGTTACTCAGATGCGCCCACCTACGAGCAGTACTTC
TRBV13,TRBJ2-7,-,TRBD2,CASSLWSLADTYEQYF,TGTGCCAGCAGCTTATGGTCTCTAGCGGATACTTACGAGCAGTACTTC
TRBV10-3,TRBJ2-2,-,TRBD1,CAISPQGTGELFF,TGTGCCATCAGTCCACAGGGGACCGGGGAGCTGTTTTTT
TRBV7-9,TRBJ2-7,-,-,CSSSLARPGWYEQYF,TGTTCCAGCAGCTTAGCCCGACCGGGGTGGTACGAGCAGTACTTC
TRBV10-3,TRBJ1-3,-,TRBD1,CAISFAWTGDSGNTIYF,TGTGCCATCAGTTTTGCGTGGACAGGAGACTCTGGAAACACCATATATTTT
TRBV14,TRBJ2-1,few,TRBD2,CASSRLGLADNEQFF,TGTGCCAGCAGTCGTTTGGGACTAGCTGACAATGAGCAGTTCTTC
TRBV7-6,TRBJ1-2,once,TRBD1,CASSFRTGAGIEGYTF,TGTGCCAGCAGCTTTAGGACAGGGGCAGGGATTGAGGGCTACACCTTC
TRBV10-3,TRBJ1-2,-,TRBD1,CAIRGQGREGYTF,TGTGCCATCAGAGGACAGGGGAGGGAAGGCTACACCTTC
TRBV29-1,TRBJ2-3,-,-,CSVEEDRGSTDTQYF,TGCAGCGTTGAAGAGGACCGGGGGAGCACAGATACGCAGTATTTT
TRBV10-3,TRBJ1-1,-,-,CAISKGQQNTEAFF,TGTGCCATCAGTAAGGGACAACAGAACACTGAAGCTTTCTTT
TRBV28,TRBJ2-7,-,TRBD1,CASSRGDRVVTGEQYF,TGTGCCAGCAGTAGAGGGGACAGGGTAGTTACGGGGGAGCAGTACTTC
TRBV19,TRBJ1-2,-,-,CASSIRQNDPTNYGYTF,TGTGCCAGTAGTATAAGACAGAACGACCCTACTAACTATGGCTACACCTTC
TRBV7-8,TRBJ2-7,few,TRBD1,CASSLARDRGKYEQYF,TGTGCCAGCAGCTTAGCACGGGACAGGGGGAAATACGAGCAGTACTTC
TRBV7-6,TRBJ1-1,-,-,CASSLANWRGGEGTEAFF,TGTGCCAGCAGCTTAGCGAATTGGCGGGGCGGGGAGGGCACTGAAGCTTTCTTT
TRBV27,TRBJ2-1,-,-,CASSPKVGLLNEQFF,TGTGCCAGCAGTCCAAAGGTAGGACTACTCAATGAGCAGTTCTTC
TRBV19,TRBJ2-1,-,TRBD2,CASSTGTRGYNEQFF,TGTGCCAGTAGTACGGGGACTAGGGGCTACAATGAGCAGTTCTTC
TRBV4-2,TRBJ1-1,few,TRBD1,CASSQVEGAITEAFF,TGTGCCAGCAGCCAAGTAGAGGGGGCGATCACTGAAGCTTTCTTT
TRBV4-2,TRBJ1-2,-,-,CASSQEGGTNYGYTF,TGTGCCAGCAGCCAAGAGGGGGGGACGAACTATGGCTACACCTTC
TRBV5-6,TRBJ2-5,once,TRBD1,CASSAWTGGKETQYF,TGTGCCAGCAGCGCGTGGACAGGGGGCAAAGAGACCCAGTACTTC
TRBV5-1,TRBJ1-6,-,TRBD1,CASSQGIQGTGSPLHF,TGCGCCAGCAGTCAAGGAATACAGGGGACGGGCTCACCCCTCCACTTT
TRBV4-2,TRBJ1-5,-,-,CASSQEIRELNQPQHF,TGTGCCAGCAGCCAAGAAATCCGGGAACTTAATCAGCCCCAGCATTTT
TRBV6-6,TRBJ2-7,-,-,CASMEPSIAYEQYF,TGTGCCAGCATGGAGCCCTCGATTGCCTACGAGCAGTACTTC
TRBV18,TRBJ1-2,-,-,CASSLISGGSEVLTYGYTF,TGTGCCAGCTCACTTATCTCAGGAGGCTCTGAGGTTTTAACTTATGGCTACACCTTC
TRBV29-1,TRBJ2-5,-,TRBD2,CSVHPRTSKRGTQETQYF,TGCAGCGTCCACCCCCGGACTAGTAAGCGGGGGACTCAAGAGACCCAGTACTTC
TRBV30,TRBJ2-1,few,TRBD2,CACRKGTSGIRPIYNEQFF,TGTGCCTGCCGAAAGGGGACTAGCGGGATCCGCCCCATCTACAATGAGCAGTTCTTC
TRBV6-6,TRBJ2-2,-,TRBD1,CASRLDRGRNGELFF,TGTGCCAGCAGGCTGGACAGGGGGAGGAACGGGGAGCTGTTTTTT
TRBV5-6,TRBJ2-3,-,-,CASSPVSDTQYF,TGTGCCAGCAGCCCCGTCTCAGATACGCAGTATTTT
TRBV28,TRBJ1-5,-,-,CASNSPPQGSNQPQHF,TGTGCCAGCAACTCCCCACCCCAGGGCAGCAATCAGCCCCAGCATTTT
TRBV2,TRBJ1-2,few,TRBD1,CASSDGLSSGGEGGYTF,TGTGCCAGCAGTGATGGACTCAGCTCAGGGGGCGAAGGTGGCTACACCTTC
TRBV5-6,TRBJ2-1,few,TRBD2,CASSFVFGGSLYNEQFF,TGTGCCAGCAGCTTCGTGTTCGGGGGGAGTCTTTACAATGAGCAGTTCTTC